Listed here are 4 T cell receptor beta chains from one sample, sequenced in a study of tumor-infiltrating lymphocytes in primary liver carcinoma. Unsorted bulk tissue (about 18-30 mg) underwent RNA and DNA co-extraction. Starting from approximately 470 ng of total RNA, TCR beta cDNA was produced with a primer in the constant region. What produced the TCR beta libraries was three nested multiplex PCR rounds using slightly modified ARM-PCR. Investigators reported that the first two PCR rounds, at 10 cycles each, used TRBV1-TRBV30 forward primers with a C-beta reverse primer. Each CDR3 protein gets one entry after TCRdb re-called the multiplex PCR reads with MiXCR. The table has about 99,000 distinct CDR3 sequences, roughly 69% seen once. Sequencing was carried out using liver tumor tissue from sampling region 5. Subset specified: tumor region T5, tumor centre. The receptors derive from a woman between 55 and 75 years old with primary liver carcinoma and hepatitis B virus infection.

In its sample, this clonotype was seen many times. The V gene is TRBV6-2 or TRBV6-3, the J gene TRBJ2-1; D perhaps matches TRBD1 (5 bases). CDR1 and CDR2 (germline): MNHEY, SVGEGT. The CDR3 runs to 12 residues. Trimming took 6 bases from V and 6 from J, leaving 9 bases between them. As DNA, the CDR3 is TGTGCCAGCAGGACAGTGTTCAATGAGCAGTTCTTC. Translating gives CASRTVFNEQFF.

This clonotype was detected a few times. V usage is TRBV4-2 and J usage is TRBJ2-7; TRBD2 aligns across 13 bases. J was trimmed by 0 bases and V by 3 bases; bases with no gene match: 2. Germline V gene sequence: CDR1 LGHNA, CDR2 YNFKEQ. The CDR3 totals 16 residues. This CDR3 is CASSQGTSGDSYEQYF. For the CDR3, the DNA is TGTGCCAGCAGCCAGGGGACTAGCGGGGACTCCTACGAGCAGTACTTC.

To note about this clonotype: One end of the junction is discordant with germline, which a read error may explain. This chain joins TRBV30 and TRBJ2-3; D is ambiguous. Germline V gene sequence: CDR1 GTSNPN, CDR2 SVGIG (reference sequence). The CDR3 covers 12 residues. The CDR3 loop reads CVWAPVTDTQYF. CDR3 in DNA: TGTGTCTGGGCCCCCGTCACAGATACGCAGTATTTT.

Turning to this clonotype: One end of the junction does not line up with germline, which may come from a read error. The chain recombines TRBV11-3 with TRBJ2-1, with 10 nucleotides matching TRBD2. The CDR3 covers 15 residues. Germline lookup yields CDR1 SGHNT and CDR2 YENEEA. The CDR3 nucleotides are TGTGTCAGCAGCTTAGGAACTAGCGGGAAGCTTGAACGGTTCTTC. It is translated as CVSSLGTSGKLERFF.